The 22 T cell receptor beta chains in this list originate from one sample, sequenced in a study of shared clonotypes between healthy human individuals. Assay: immunoSEQ multiplex PCR; the TCRdb copy retains only in-frame clones and omits some. The table shows some 360,000 clones, with about 73% occurring only once. The sequencing input was memory CD4+ T cells sorted from blood. Subset denoted: CD45RA-negative fraction. The receptors shown here come from a man under 40 in good health.

V usage is TRBV27 and J usage is TRBJ2-7; 11 nucleotides agree with TRBD2. The CDR3 is 16 residues long. Germline trimming cut 4 bases from V and 0 bases from J; bases unmatched to any gene: 5. Germline V CDR1 and CDR2: MNHEY, SMNVEV (reference sequence). The CDR3 here is CASSSGLAGRSYEQYF. The CDR3 DNA sequence: TGTGCCAGCAGTTCCGGACTAGCGGGTCGCTCCTACGAGCAGTACTTC.

The CDR3 DNA reads TGTGCCAGCTCGTCGGGCAGCTACAATGAGCAGTTCTTC. Its translation is CASSSGSYNEQFF. The chain joins TRBV11-2 to TRBJ2-1; D call uncertain. V lost 8 bases and J lost 3, with 11 bases in between. This CDR3 is 13 amino acids long. The V gene's germline CDR1 is SGHAT and CDR2 FQNNGV.

About this clone itself: This likely stems from a read error, as it lies one base from a far larger clone. Other DNA sequences in the sample encode the same CDR3. This chain connects TRBV7-9 to TRBJ2-3; D is unclear. Per the germline V gene, CDR1 is SEHNR and CDR2 is FQNEAQ (reference sequence). The V gene lost 5 bases and the J gene lost 3 bases, with 3 bases spanning the gap. CDR3 size: 11 residues. The CDR3 sequence: CASSPTDTQYF. In DNA form, the CDR3 reads TGTGCCAGCAGCCCGACAGATACGCAGTATTTT.

The chain has TRBV6-5 and TRBJ1-4; a possible D gene is TRBD1 (5 bases). There are 13 residues in the CDR3. The V end was cut by 6 bases, the J end by 8 bases, with 13 bases between. Looked up from germline, CDR1 is MNHEY and CDR2 is SVGAGI. CDR3 coding DNA: TGTGCCAGCAGAACAGGTCTTAACGAAAAACTGTTTTTT. Its translation is CASRTGLNEKLFF.

The chain has TRBV11-2 and TRBJ2-5; 14 bases fit TRBD2. Trimming at V came to 5 bases and at J to 5 bases, leaving 10 bases not matched to a gene. Germline-derived CDR1 and CDR2 are SGHAT and FQNNGV. The CDR3 totals 17 residues. The CDR3 sequence is CASSPGTSGSFSETQYF. The DNA for the CDR3 is TGTGCCAGCAGCCCGGGGACTAGCGGGAGTTTTTCCGAGACCCAGTACTTC.

The chain combines TRBV5-1 with TRBJ1-1, with 11 bases that match TRBD1. Trimming took 7 bases from V and 5 from J; bases not matched to a gene: 7. Germline-derived CDR1 and CDR2 are SGHRS and YFSETQ. There are 14 residues in the CDR3. The CDR3 DNA is TGCGCCAGCTTCACGGGGACAGGGGGAACTGAAGCTTTCTTT. It translates to CASFTGTGGTEAFF.

The rearrangement uses TRBV15 and TRBJ1-5, with 8 bases matching TRBD1. The trim removed 5 bases at V and 3 bases at J, leaving 9 bases unmatched. Per germline, CDR1 LNHNV and CDR2 YYDKDF (reference sequence). There are 16 residues in the CDR3. The CDR3 protein is CATSVRGQGSNQPQHF. The CDR3 DNA reads as TGTGCCACCAGCGTGCGAGGACAGGGCTCCAATCAGCCCCAGCATTTT.

Only one count was recorded for this clone. The chain joins TRBV19 to TRBJ1-2; the D gene is possibly TRBD1 (6 bases). This CDR3 comprises 15 residues. Germline CDR1 reads LNHDA; CDR2 reads SQIVND (reference sequence). Trimming cost V 4 bases and J 4 bases, with 16 bases left between them. The CDR3 DNA follows: TGTGCCAGTAGTACCCGGGACACTTTCAGCTATGGCTACACCTTC. Its protein product is CASSTRDTFSYGYTF.

This chain joins TRBV28 and TRBJ1-5; D gene uncertain. The V and J ends lost 6 bases and 9 bases respectively, with 12 bases between them. The CDR3 is 12 amino acids. Germline values: CDR1 MDHEN, CDR2 SYDVKM. CDR3: CASRLEERPQHF. CDR3 DNA: TGTGCCAGCAGACTTGAAGAGCGGCCCCAGCATTTT. The full variable domain, with the rest looked up from reference TRBV28 and TRBJ1-5, is DVKVTQSSRYLVKRTGEKVFLECVQDMDHENMFWYRQDPGLGLRLIYFSYDVKMKEKGDIPEGYSVSREKKERFSLILESASTNQTSMYLCASRLEERPQHFGDGTRLSIL.

This clone appeared once. The rearrangement joins TRBV5-1 to TRBJ2-1; TRBD2 matches at 7 bases. Germline V gene lookup returns CDR1 SGHRS and CDR2 YFSETQ. The V gene end was trimmed by 6 bases and the J gene end by 9 bases; junction bases not matched to a gene: 18. This CDR3 contains 16 residues. This CDR3 is CASTPSAGSSSGEQFF. The CDR3 DNA reads as TGCGCCAGCACTCCCTCAGCGGGATCATCTTCAGGTGAGCAGTTCTTC.

This clone was counted a few times. V usage is TRBV4-3 and J usage is TRBJ1-2, with D possibly TRBD1 on 6 matching bases. The CDR3 runs to 15 residues. Trimming stripped 0 bases from V and 5 bases from J, with 13 bases between. Germline CDR1 reads LGHNA; CDR2 reads YSLEER. The CDR3 sequence: CASSQEQGWDYGYTF. CDR3 coding DNA: TGCGCCAGCAGCCAAGAGCAGGGGTGGGATTATGGCTACACCTTC.

The chain has TRBV7-8 and TRBJ2-5; D is possibly TRBD2 (6 bases). Trimming removed 3 bases at V and 0 bases at J, with 14 bases between. CDR3 length: 16 amino acids. Germline V gives CDR1 SGHVS, CDR2 FQNEAQ. In nucleotides, the CDR3 is TGTGCCAGCAGCTTGGAGGGTATGGGGTACCAAGAGACCCAGTACTTC. This codes for CASSLEGMGYQETQYF.

The V and J genes are TRBV18 and TRBJ2-7; a weak D match, TRBD2 (5 bases). The length of the CDR3 is 16 residues. Trimming shortened V by 3 bases and J by 1 base, and 16 bases separated the two germline ends. Per the germline V gene, CDR1 is KGHSH and CDR2 is LQKENI. CDR3 protein: CASSPPGSSRSYEQYF. CDR3 nucleotides: TGTGCCAGCTCACCGCCTGGGTCTAGCAGATCCTACGAGCAGTACTTC.

V is TRBV5-5 and J is TRBJ2-3; TRBD1 agrees at 8 bases. Losses at the gene ends were 1 base for V and 3 bases for J; bases not matched to a gene: 4. The CDR3 spans 15 residues. The germline V gene has CDR1 SGHKS and CDR2 YYEKEE (reference sequence). CDR3 in amino acids: CASSLKQGVTDTQYF. The CDR3 DNA reads as TGTGCCAGCAGCTTGAAACAGGGGGTTACAGATACGCAGTATTTT.

The chain combines TRBV9 with TRBJ2-7, with TRBD2 identical over 9 bases. CDR1 SGDLS and CDR2 YYNGEE come from the germline V gene. Germline trimming cut 3 bases from V and 5 bases from J; bases unmatched to any gene: 9. The CDR3 length is 15 residues. The CDR3 sequence is CASSDTGTSQDEQYF. CDR3 nucleotides: TGTGCCAGCAGCGATACCGGGACTAGCCAGGACGAGCAGTACTTC.

The rearrangement joins TRBV5-4 to TRBJ2-3; possible D gene TRBD2, 6 bases. The CDR3 is 15 amino acids. Germline V lookup: CDR1 SGHNT, CDR2 YYREEE (reference sequence). The V and J ends lost 0 bases and 3 bases respectively, with 11 bases between them. CDR3 loop: CASSLDGGKTDTQYF. The CDR3 DNA reads as TGTGCCAGCAGCTTGGATGGAGGGAAGACAGATACGCAGTATTTT. The full variable domain, its missing parts supplied by reference TRBV5-4 and TRBJ2-3, is ETGVTQSPTHLIKTRGQQVTLRCSSQSGHNTVSWYQQALGQGPQFIFQYYREEENGRGNFPPRFSGLQFPNYSSELNVNALELDDSALYLCASSLDGGKTDTQYFGPGTRLTVL.

This clone occurred once. The same CDR3 is also encoded by other DNA sequences in this sample. CDR3 amino acids: CAISEGGEQETQYF. The CDR3 DNA reads TGTGCCATCAGTGAAGGGGGTGAGCAAGAGACCCAGTACTTC. V and J are TRBV10-3 and TRBJ2-5; TRBD1 might be the D (6 bases). This CDR3 spans 14 amino acids. Germline CDR1 and CDR2: ENHRY and SYGVKD. The V and J ends lost 3 bases and 2 bases respectively, with 10 bases between them.

This chain uses TRBV7-9 with TRBJ1-2, with TRBD1 matching over 12 bases. The CDR3 is made up of 14 amino acids. V lost 3 bases to trimming and J lost 7 bases; unmatched junction nucleotides: 3. Germline loops: CDR1 SEHNR, CDR2 FQNEAQ (reference sequence). CDR3 nucleotide sequence: TGTGCCAGCAGCTTTGGGACAGGGGGCTCTGGCTACACCTTC. Encoded protein: CASSFGTGGSGYTF.

The chain carries TRBV27 and TRBJ2-1; D possibly corresponds to TRBD2 (6 bases). The germline V and J ends were trimmed by 6 bases and 7 bases, with 16 bases remaining between them. CDR3 length: 14 amino acids. Germline lookup yields CDR1 MNHEY and CDR2 SMNVEV (reference sequence). The CDR3 loop reads CASRSGVQRNEQFF. The CDR3 nucleotides are TGTGCCAGCAGATCGGGAGTACAAAGGAATGAGCAGTTCTTC.

This chain links TRBV11-2 with TRBJ1-1; D uncertain. Between the trimmed V and J ends, which lost 2 bases and 4 bases, there was a span of 5 bases. The length of the CDR3 is 12 residues. Per the germline V gene, CDR1 is SGHAT and CDR2 is FQNNGV. CDR3 sequence: CASSLFSTEAFF. CDR3 sequence (DNA): TGTGCCAGCAGCTTATTCTCCACTGAAGCTTTCTTT. The full variable domain, completed using reference TRBV11-2 and TRBJ1-1, is EAGVAQSPRYKIIEKRQSVAFWCNPISGHATLYWYQQILGQGPKLLIQFQNNGVVDDSQLPKDRFSAERLKGVDSTLKIQPAKLEDSAVYLCASSLFSTEAFFGQGTRLTVV.

The chain combines TRBV29-1 with TRBJ2-2, with 7 bases identical to TRBD1. The CDR3 consists of 15 residues. The germline CDR1 and CDR2 sequences are SQVTM and ANQGSEA. After removal of 0 bases from V and 6 bases from J, the junction contained 7 bases not matched to a gene. Here the CDR3 DNA reads TGCAGCGTTGAAGATTCAATGACAGGGCCCGGGGAGCTGTTTTTT. Amino acids: CSVEDSMTGPGELFF.

This chain links TRBV14 with TRBJ2-3; no clear D. With 3 bases removed from V and 2 bases from J, the gap between germline ends came to 12 bases. This CDR3 spans 15 amino acids. Germline lookup yields CDR1 SGHDN and CDR2 FVKESK. CDR3 nucleotide sequence: TGTGCCAGCAGCCATGGGTGGGGTATCACAGATACGCAGTATTTT. Translating it yields CASSHGWGITDTQYF.